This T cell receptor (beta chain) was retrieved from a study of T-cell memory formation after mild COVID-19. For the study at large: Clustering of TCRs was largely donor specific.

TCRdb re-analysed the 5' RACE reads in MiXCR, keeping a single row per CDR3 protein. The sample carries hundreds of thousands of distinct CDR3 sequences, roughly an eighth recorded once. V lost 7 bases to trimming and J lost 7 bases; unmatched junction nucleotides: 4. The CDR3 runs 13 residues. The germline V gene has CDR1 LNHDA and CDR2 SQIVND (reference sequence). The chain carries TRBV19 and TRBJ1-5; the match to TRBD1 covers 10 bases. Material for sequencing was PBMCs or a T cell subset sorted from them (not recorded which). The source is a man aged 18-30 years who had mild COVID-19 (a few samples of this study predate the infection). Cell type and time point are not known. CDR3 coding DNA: TGTGCCAGTACGGGACAGGGGAGCCAGCCCCAGCATTTT. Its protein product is CASTGQGSQPQHF.